The next 19 T cell receptor beta chains were all read from a single sample in a study of technical replicates of blood from a few donors. This table comes from immunoSEQ multiplex PCR, and its TCRdb copy is limited to in-frame clones, with some not included. The sample includes tens of thousands of clones, approximately 94% of them seen just once. The sample comprised T cells isolated from PBMCs. The receptors were sampled from a human donor in good health.

The chain uses TRBV6-1 and TRBJ2-4, with 13 bases aligning to TRBD2. The V segment lost 2 bases and the J segment 4 bases; nucleotides outside the gene matches: 8. Looked up from germline, CDR1 is MNHNS and CDR2 is SASEGT. CDR3 length equals 18 residues. This CDR3 is CASSEMDGTSGKKNIQYF. In nucleotides, the CDR3 is TGTGCCAGCAGTGAAATGGATGGGACTAGCGGGAAAAAAAACATTCAGTACTTC.

There are a few counts of this clone. V is TRBV9 and J is TRBJ2-2, with D possibly being TRBD2 (5 bases). This CDR3 contains 14 residues. V lost 0 bases to trimming and J lost 7 bases, with 10 bases between them. In germline, CDR1 is SGDLS, CDR2 YYNGEE. The CDR3 DNA reads TGTGCCAGCAGCGTAGCGTCGGGGATCGGGGAGCTGTTTTTT. This gives the protein CASSVASGIGELFF.

The rearrangement joins TRBV5-1 to TRBJ2-3, with a tentative D call TRBD2 (6 bases). Germline CDR1 reads SGHRS; CDR2 reads YFSETQ. The CDR3 extends over 15 amino acids. Trimming stripped 6 bases from V and 2 bases from J, with 16 bases between. The CDR3 is CASKEGGTVTDTQYF. CDR3 nucleotide sequence: TGCGCCAGCAAAGAAGGCGGGACGGTCACAGATACGCAGTATTTT.

V gene TRBV7-2 combines with J gene TRBJ2-3; 14 nucleotides line up with TRBD2. The CDR3 totals 16 residues. Germline values: CDR1 SGHTA, CDR2 FQGNSA. J lost 4 bases, V lost 5 bases, and 5 bases had no gene match. The CDR3: CASSVSTSGGADTQYF. CDR3 DNA sequence: TGTGCCAGCAGCGTTTCGACTAGCGGGGGGGCAGATACGCAGTATTTT.

CDR3 region: CASLRAGRETQYF. CDR3 sequence (DNA): TGTGCCAGCTTGCGGGCGGGTCGGGAGACCCAGTACTTC. The gene calls are TRBV18 and TRBJ2-5; D perhaps matches TRBD2 (5 bases). This CDR3 contains 13 residues. Germline lookup yields CDR1 KGHSH and CDR2 LQKENI. Trimming removed 7 bases from V and 5 bases from J, with 14 bases in between.

The chain links TRBV6-1 to TRBJ2-2; 10 nucleotides align to TRBD1. Germline trimming cut 4 bases from V and 3 bases from J; bases unmatched to any gene: 8. The CDR3 contains 17 residues. Germline V gene lookup returns CDR1 MNHNS and CDR2 SASEGT. CDR3 residues: CASSGDRGFHYTGELFF. CDR3 nucleotide sequence: TGTGCCAGCAGTGGGGACAGGGGTTTCCATTACACCGGGGAGCTGTTTTTT.

The genes are TRBV11-2 and TRBJ2-7; no definite D call. Germline V lookup: CDR1 SGHAT, CDR2 FQNNGV. The CDR3 is 14 residues long. Trimming stripped 4 bases from V and 3 bases from J, with 13 bases between. CDR3 sequence reads: CASSSSRLGYEQYF. CDR3 nucleotides: TGTGCCAGCAGCTCTTCCCGACTTGGCTACGAGCAGTACTTC. Drawing the rest from reference TRBV11-2 and TRBJ2-7, the complete variable domain is EAGVAQSPRYKIIEKRQSVAFWCNPISGHATLYWYQQILGQGPKLLIQFQNNGVVDDSQLPKDRFSAERLKGVDSTLKIQPAKLEDSAVYLCASSSSRLGYEQYFGPGTRLTVT.

The gene calls are TRBV27 and TRBJ2-7; TRBD1 agrees at 7 bases. Trimming took 10 bases from V and 5 from J; bases not matched to a gene: 14. This CDR3 is built from 14 residues. Germline values: CDR1 MNHEY, CDR2 SMNVEV (reference sequence). CDR3 nucleotide sequence: TGTGCCACCTCTTCCGACAGGGCGGGCCACGAGCAGTACTTC. Translating it yields CATSSDRAGHEQYF.

The CDR3 bases are TGTGCCAGCAAGGGACAGGGTACGCTACATGGCTACACCTTC. Translating it yields CASKGQGTLHGYTF. The rearrangement uses TRBV6-1 and TRBJ1-2; TRBD1 agrees at 9 bases. V lost 7 bases to trimming and J lost 6 bases; unmatched junction nucleotides: 9. The length of the CDR3 is 14 residues. The V gene's germline CDR1 is MNHNS and CDR2 SASEGT.

The chain recombines TRBV2 with TRBJ1-2, with 9 bases matching TRBD1. Trimming took 6 bases from V and 4 from J; bases not matched to a gene: 12. Per the germline V gene, CDR1 is SNHLY and CDR2 is FYNNEI. CDR3 length: 16 amino acids. Here the CDR3 DNA reads TGTGCCAGCAGAACAGGGGGCGCAGGATTAATCTATGGCTACACCTTC. This translates into CASRTGGAGLIYGYTF.

The CDR3 protein is CASSLGQGDEQFF. In DNA form, the CDR3 reads TGTGCCAGCAGCTTAGGACAGGGCGATGAGCAGTTCTTC. J is TRBJ2-1 and V is TRBV11-1; 7 bases are a match to TRBD1. Germline CDR1 SGHAT, CDR2 FQDESV (reference sequence). J gave up 8 bases and V 1 base, and 2 bases lay outside the gene matches. The CDR3 length is 13 residues.

This rearrangement joins TRBV13 to TRBJ2-2, with 7 bases lining up with TRBD1. This CDR3 contains 14 residues. V lost 4 bases and J lost 9; bases outside the gene matches: 8. Germline lookup yields CDR1 PRHDT and CDR2 FYEKMQ (reference sequence). For the CDR3, the DNA is TGTGCCAGCAGCTATGGGACAGAGGGTCGGGAGCTGTTTTTT. As protein: CASSYGTEGRELFF.

This chain joins TRBV5-6 and TRBJ2-1; tentatively, D is TRBD2 (5 bases). Per germline, CDR1 SGHDT and CDR2 YYEEEE. The CDR3 is 14 amino acids. V lost 2 bases and J 3 bases, leaving 9 bases between the germline ends. This CDR3 is CASSLAGIYNEQFF. As DNA, the CDR3 is TGTGCCAGCAGCTTAGCCGGGATCTACAATGAGCAGTTCTTC. Variable domain in full (rest from reference TRBV5-6 and TRBJ2-1): DAGVTQSPTHLIKTRGQQVTLRCSPKSGHDTVSWYQQALGQGPQFIFQYYEEEERQRGNFPDRFSGHQFPNYSSELNVNALLLGDSALYLCASSLAGIYNEQFFGPGTRLTVL.

The chain recombines TRBV4-1 with TRBJ2-1, with 14 bases that match TRBD2. V lost 0 bases to trimming and J lost 7 bases; unmatched junction nucleotides: 5. The CDR3 runs to 17 residues. CDR1 MGHRA and CDR2 YSYEKL come from the germline V gene. CDR3 DNA sequence: TGCGCCAGCAGCCAAGATGCCGGGACTAGCGGGAGTAATGAGCAGTTCTTC. It yields the protein CASSQDAGTSGSNEQFF.

This clone came up a few times. The chain links TRBV6-6 to TRBJ2-3; 8 bases fit TRBD1. V was clipped by 6 bases and J by 6 bases; unmatched bases: 8. CDR3 size: 14 residues. The germline V gene has CDR1 MNHNY and CDR2 SVGAGI (reference sequence). CDR3 loop: CASSPGQEVDTQYF. The CDR3 DNA reads TGTGCCAGCAGCCCGGGACAGGAGGTGGATACGCAGTATTTT.

This clone appeared a single time. This rearrangement joins TRBV19 to TRBJ1-2; unclear D gene. There are 14 residues in the CDR3. Trimming pared 4 bases from V and 7 bases from J, leaving 16 bases between. CDR1 LNHDA and CDR2 SQIVND come from the germline V gene (reference sequence). This CDR3 reads CASSNGELESGYTF. CDR3 in DNA: TGTGCCAGTAGTAATGGAGAACTTGAGTCTGGCTACACCTTC.

The chain uses TRBV23-1 and TRBJ2-4; 8 bases match TRBD1. TRBV23-1 carries the ORF label, with uncertain function. The trim removed 0 bases at V and 15 bases at J, leaving 7 bases unmatched. This CDR3 region has 13 residues. The CDR3 region has the DNA TGCGCCAGCAGTCAATCCGACAGGGGCAGTGGGTACTTC. It codes for CASSQSDRGSGYF.

The chain has TRBV5-6 and TRBJ1-2; 9 bases fit TRBD1. Trimming took 3 bases from V and 6 from J; bases not matched to a gene: 6. This CDR3 has 14 amino acids. Germline lookup yields CDR1 SGHDT and CDR2 YYEEEE. CDR3 in DNA: TGTGCCAGCAGCTATGACAGGGGGACGGATGGCTACACCTTC. It translates to CASSYDRGTDGYTF.

V is TRBV6-1 and J is TRBJ2-4; weak D call: TRBD2 (6 bases). Germline CDR1 and CDR2: MNHNS and SASEGT. CDR3 length: 15 amino acids. V lost 5 bases to trimming and J lost 0 bases, with 11 bases between them. Written as DNA, the CDR3 is TGTGCCAGCAGTTTAGCCGGGGGAGCCAAAAACATTCAGTACTTC. This sequence encodes CASSLAGGAKNIQYF.